What follows are 23 T cell receptor beta chains derived from one specimen sequenced in a study of tumor and adjacent non-tumor tissue in lung cancer. No cell sorting was done before RNA was extracted from the tissue. The library came from three nested PCR rounds adapted from ARM-PCR protocols. MiXCR, run by TCRdb on the multiplex PCR reads, gives a single entry per CDR3 protein. The table records around 71,000 distinct CDR3 sequences, just under 75% of them present only once. Specimen: lung tumor tissue. These TCRs come from a woman aged 40 to 49 with non-small cell lung cancer.

To note about this clonotype: One end of the junction is discordant with germline, which a read error may explain. The V and J genes are TRBV12-3 or TRBV12-4 and TRBJ1-2; TRBD1 matches 8 bases. The CDR3 is 15 residues long. The DNA for the CDR3 is TGTGCTAGCAGTCCCCGGAGCAGGGGGCCATATGACTACACCTTC. This sequence encodes CASSPRSRGPYDYTF.

The CDR3 is CASSPQGRRYNEQFF. Here the CDR3 DNA reads TGTGCCAGCTCACCACAGGGAAGGAGGTACAATGAGCAGTTCTTC. The chain employs TRBV18 and TRBJ2-1, with TRBD2 as a possible D gene (5 bases). The CDR3 length is 15 residues. Germline V CDR1 and CDR2: KGHSH, LQKENI. With 1 base removed from V and 4 bases from J, the gap between germline ends came to 11 bases.

As regards this clonotype: Germline is not matched at one junction end, which may reflect a read error. The CDR3 sequence is CASSLSTGRNAEAFF. The CDR3 DNA reads TGTGCCAGCAGCTTATCGACAGGGCGGAACGCTGAAGCTTTCTTT. The chain is built from TRBV7-9 and TRBJ1-1, with 7 bases that match TRBD1. This CDR3 comprises 15 residues. CDR1 is SEHNR, CDR2 FQNEAQ, per germline (reference sequence).

This clonotype was picked up a small number of times. Germline and junction disagree at one end, which may indicate a read error. The V and J genes are TRBV29-1 and TRBJ2-1, with D uncertain. The CDR3 runs to 16 residues. CDR1 SQVTM and CDR2 ANQGSEA come from the germline V gene. This CDR3 is CSVEDQERSSYNERFF. The CDR3, as DNA: TGCAGTGTTGAAGATCAGGAGAGGAGCTCCTATAATGAGCGGTTCTTC.

Only a few counts were recorded for this clonotype. V gene TRBV29-1 combines with J gene TRBJ1-1; D is possibly TRBD1 (6 bases). Germline CDR1 and CDR2: SQVTM and ANQGSEA. The CDR3 is 13 amino acids. The CDR3 here is CNGTQGGVTEAFF. CDR3 nucleotides: TGCAATGGGACACAGGGAGGAGTCACTGAAGCTTTCTTT.

As to this clonotype: A much larger clonotype is one base distant, so this may be a read error. The V call is TRBV14, the J call TRBJ2-1; D remains unclear. There are 13 residues in the CDR3. CDR1 SGHDN and CDR2 FVKESK come from the germline V gene. The CDR3 DNA is TGTGCCAGCAACCAAGGTCTACCCAATGAGCAGTTCTTC. This translates into CASNQGLPNEQFF.

The V call is TRBV6-5, the J call TRBJ1-5; the D gene is possibly TRBD1 (6 bases). Germline CDR1 reads MNHEY; CDR2 reads SVGAGI. V was trimmed by 8 bases and J by 6 bases, leaving 14 bases between them. The CDR3 extends over 13 amino acids. Here the CDR3 DNA reads TGTGCCAGCGGTCACAGGGAGGGTCAGCCCCAGCATTTT. It yields the protein CASGHREGQPQHF.

As for this clonotype: A much larger clone is a single base away; this may be a read error. DNA of the CDR3: TGCGCCAGCAGATTTGAGGGACTAGCGGGAGTTCTGAACGAGCAGTACTTC. Its translation is CASRFEGLAGVLNEQYF. The chain carries TRBV5-1 and TRBJ2-7; the match to TRBD2 covers 14 bases. The J segment lost 5 bases and the V segment lost 5 bases, leaving 12 bases of the junction unmatched. Germline lookup yields CDR1 SGHRS and CDR2 YFSETQ. This CDR3 has 17 residues.

This clonotype showed up just once. This chain connects TRBV2 to TRBJ1-3, with D tentatively TRBD1 (6 bases). CDR3 length: 17 amino acids. V was shortened by 3 bases and J by 0 bases, with 15 bases between the two germline ends. Germline CDR1 SNHLY, CDR2 FYNNEI. The CDR3 DNA sequence: TGTGCCAGCAGTGATCGGGGGGGCCTTAGCTCTGGAAACACCATATATTTT. Encoded protein: CASSDRGGLSSGNTIYF.

V is TRBV7-9 and J is TRBJ2-2; 11 bases agree with TRBD2. This CDR3 spans 14 amino acids. Germline V gene sequence: CDR1 SEHNR, CDR2 FQNEAQ (reference sequence). V was pared by 10 bases and J by 5 bases, with 6 bases of the junction left unmatched. The DNA of the CDR3 is TGTGCCAATCTAGCGGGGGGTCGGACCGGGGAGCTGTTTTTT. Encoded protein: CANLAGGRTGELFF. Full variable domain (outside the CDR3, taken from reference TRBV7-9 and TRBJ2-2): DTGVSQNPRHKITKRGQNVTFRCDPISEHNRLYWYRQTLGQGPEFLTYFQNEAQLEKSRLLSDRFSAERPKGSFSTLEIQRTEQGDSAMYLCANLAGGRTGELFFGEGSRLTVL.

V gene TRBV20-1 combines with J gene TRBJ1-2; 10 bases are shared with TRBD1. V lost 5 bases and J lost 4; bases outside the gene matches: 13. CDR3 length equals 16 residues. Germline V gene sequence: CDR1 DFQATT, CDR2 SNEGSKA (reference sequence). As DNA, the CDR3 is TGCAGTGCTCGCACCTGGACAGGGGGAATCTTCTATGGCTACACCTTC. As protein: CSARTWTGGIFYGYTF.

This clonotype was picked up many times. This sequence joins TRBV28 and TRBJ2-7; TRBD2 matches at 14 bases. CDR3 length equals 15 residues. V gave up 6 bases and J gave up 5 bases; unmatched junction bases: 6. The germline V gene encodes CDR1 MDHEN and CDR2 SYDVKM. CDR3 amino acids: CASRSPGLAGDEQYF. CDR3 bases: TGTGCCAGCAGATCTCCGGGACTAGCGGGGGACGAGCAGTACTTC.

Note on this clonotype: A much larger clone differs from this one at a single base, so this may be a read error. The conserved phenylalanine or tryptophan is not found at the CDR3 terminus, so this likely reflects a read error. V usage is TRBV5-1 and J usage is TRBJ2-6; D may be TRBD2 (7 bases). Trimming took 4 bases from V and 0 from J, leaving 14 bases between them. Germline V CDR1 and CDR2: SGHRS, YFSETQ. The CDR3 has 17 amino acids. The CDR3 DNA reads TGCGCCAGCAGCCTCAACGGGGGGCTCTCTGGGGCCAACGTCCTGACTTGC. Amino acids: CASSLNGGLSGANVLTC.

This chain uses TRBV12-3 or TRBV12-4 with TRBJ1-2, with D uncertain. Trimming shortened V by 4 bases and J by 8 bases, and 17 bases separated the two germline ends. The CDR3 runs to 14 residues. The CDR3 reads CASSWLGMGRGYTF. The DNA of the CDR3 is TGTGCCAGCAGTTGGCTTGGCATGGGGAGAGGCTACACCTTC.

This clonotype was counted a single time. A read error may account for a junction end that differs from germline. The chain combines TRBV11-3 with TRBJ2-3, with TRBD1 identical over 8 bases. There are 16 residues in the CDR3. Per the germline V gene, CDR1 is SGHNT and CDR2 is YENEEA. The chain's CDR3 is CAISLRTGGRMDTQYF. In nucleotides, the CDR3 is TGTGCCATCAGCCTTCGAACAGGGGGTAGGATGGATACGCAGTATTTT.

The chain combines TRBV28 with TRBJ1-2; 9 bases match TRBD1. Germline lookup yields CDR1 MDHEN and CDR2 SYDVKM. V shed 6 bases and J 10 bases; nucleotides not matched to a gene: 6. The CDR3 covers 12 residues. The CDR3, as DNA: TGTGCCAGCAGGGGACAGGGTTGGCACTACACCTTC. Translation gives CASRGQGWHYTF.

This chain joins TRBV2 and TRBJ1-1; 9 nucleotides match TRBD1. The ends lost 11 bases at V and 2 bases at J; junction bases unmatched: 6. Germline V lookup: CDR1 SNHLY, CDR2 FYNNEI. CDR3 size: 13 residues. CDR3 sequence: CARRTGANTEAFF. In DNA form, the CDR3 reads TGTGCCCGTAGGACAGGGGCAAACACTGAAGCTTTCTTT.

Concerning this clonotype itself: This may arise from a read error, as a much more abundant clone is one base away. The J gene is TRBJ1-4, the V gene TRBV5-8, with no clear D. CDR3 length: 15 amino acids. The germline gives CDR1 SGHTS, CDR2 YDEGEE. The V end was cut by 4 bases, the J end by 2 bases, with 12 bases between. CDR3 coding DNA: TGTGCCAGCAGCAGACTCTCGGAGACTAATGAAAAACTGTTTTTT. It is translated as CASSRLSETNEKLFF.

With regard to this clonotype: Sequence at one end of the junction differs from germline and may be a read error. This sequence joins TRBV5-6 and TRBJ1-2; D gene unclear. The CDR3 consists of 14 residues. CDR1 is SGHDT and CDR2 is YYEEEE in the germline V gene. The CDR3 is CASSWTGPNYGNTF. As DNA, the CDR3 is TGTGCCAGCAGCTGGACGGGTCCTAACTATGGCAACACCTTC.

Concerning this clonotype: One junction end disagrees with the germline gene, perhaps due to a read error. The chain uses TRBV11-3 and TRBJ1-1; the D gene is possibly TRBD1 (6 bases). The CDR3 covers 13 residues. From germline, CDR1 is SGHNT and CDR2 YENEEA. CDR3 coding DNA: TGTGCCAGCACCCGGACAGCTAAAGCTCAAGCTTTATTT. Its translation: CASTRTAKAQALF.

This clonotype was recorded only once. A single base separates this from a much larger clone, so it may be a read error. This sequence joins TRBV5-1 and TRBJ1-5; no reliable D call. The tail of the sequence fits TRBJ2-3 better, so the J call may be wrong. The V gene's germline CDR1 is SGHRS and CDR2 YFSETQ. The CDR3 is 14 residues long. The CDR3 region has the DNA TGCGCCAGCAGCTTGGAAGGGTTTGGGCAGCCCCAGTATTTT. Its translation: CASSLEGFGQPQYF.

On this clonotype: The missing conserved phenylalanine or tryptophan at the end of this CDR3 makes a read error likely. The rearrangement links TRBV6-2 or TRBV6-3 to TRBJ2-1; tentatively, D is TRBD1 (5 bases). Germline V gene lookup returns CDR1 MNHEY and CDR2 SVGEGT. The germline V and J ends were trimmed by 8 bases and 12 bases, with 14 bases remaining between them. The CDR3 is made up of 11 amino acids. CDR3: CASGMQGWQFL. The CDR3 nucleotides are TGTGCCAGCGGGATGCAGGGTTGGCAGTTCCTC.

Worth noting for this clonotype: The missing conserved phenylalanine or tryptophan at the end of this CDR3 makes a read error likely. The CDR3 sequence: CASTARDRVPEQYL. CDR3 DNA: TGTGCCAGCACCGCCCGGGACAGGGTTCCCGAGCAGTACTTA. This chain uses TRBV6-6 with TRBJ2-7; 9 nucleotides line up with TRBD1. This CDR3 has 14 amino acids. The junction had 10 bases not matched to a gene; V was cut back by 7 bases and J by 6 bases. Per germline, CDR1 MNHNY and CDR2 SVGAGI (reference sequence).